This record covers a single T cell receptor (beta chain). Its antigen is currently unknown. Repertoires were generated with immunoSEQ multiplex PCR, while TCRdb's copy carries only in-frame clones and drops some. Of tens of thousands of clones in the sample, roughly 89% were seen once. The data originate from a study of CD8 T cells in acute hepatitis C reinfection. Study findings and constraints: Only TCRbeta was bulk sequenced, so alphabeta pairing is unknown. Preferential TRBV04 and TRBV06 usage appeared in all groups and was not explained by the naive pool. A V04-02/J02-02 clonotype was among under 15 public ones, independent of outcome.

Time point indicated: naive CD8 control sorted from an acute-time-point sample. The germline V gene has CDR1 MNHEY and CDR2 SMNVEV (reference sequence). There are 15 residues in the CDR3. With 5 bases clipped from V and 3 bases from J, the junction kept 5 bases outside the gene matches. The sequence was collected from a man aged 25-45 years with chronic hepatitis C. The V gene is TRBV27, the J gene TRBJ2-1, with 9 bases lining up with TRBD1. Input material: naive CD8+ T cells from PBMCs. CDR3 nucleotide sequence: TGTGCCAGCAGTCCTGGGGGACAGGGCTACAATGAGCAGTTCTTC. It specifies CASSPGGQGYNEQFF.